These 14 T cell receptor beta chains were all obtained from the same sample, sequenced in a study of cytomegalovirus exposure and HLA in healthy donors. The PCR contained 60 Vbeta and 13 Jbeta primers. Sequencing used immunoSEQ multiplex PCR; TCRdb keeps in-frame clones, though not all of them. The sample records 100,000 or so clones, 76% being singletons. Input material: PBMCs. The receptor set was obtained from a man between 35 and 55 years old in good health and CMV-seropositive.

The chain joins TRBV4-2 to TRBJ2-1; 9 bases map to TRBD2. The J segment lost 5 bases and the V segment lost 0 bases, leaving 5 bases of the junction unmatched. The CDR3 sequence is 16 residues long. Per germline, CDR1 LGHNA and CDR2 YNFKEQ. The CDR3 coding sequence is TGTGCCAGCAGCCAAGATCGAAGCGGGGGGCACAATGAGCAGTTCTTC. It is translated as CASSQDRSGGHNEQFF.

This chain uses TRBV30 with TRBJ1-1, with D unclear. The CDR3 has 13 amino acids. The V and J ends lost 1 base and 8 bases respectively, with 14 bases between them. Germline lookup yields CDR1 GTSNPN and CDR2 SVGIG (reference sequence). DNA for the CDR3: TGTGCCTGGAGTGCGGGAGGGATCGGCGAAGCTTTCTTT. Translated, it gives CAWSAGGIGEAFF.

This clone came up once. The chain couples TRBV5-1 to TRBJ2-3; no clear D gene. Per the germline V gene, CDR1 is SGHRS and CDR2 is YFSETQ. V was clipped by 2 bases and J by 2 bases, with 6 bases between them. The CDR3 is 13 residues long. CDR3 DNA: TGCGCCAGCAGCTTTCTTTCCACAGATACGCAGTATTTT. As protein: CASSFLSTDTQYF.

This clone was detected only once. The chain is built from TRBV5-4 and TRBJ2-3; no clear D gene. The CDR3 length is 13 residues. Germline CDR1 and CDR2: SGHNT and YYREEE (reference sequence). The V gene lost 2 bases and the J gene lost 5 bases, with 9 bases spanning the gap. DNA for the CDR3: TGTGCCAGCAGCTTCGGAGAGGTAGATACGCAGTATTTT. This codes for CASSFGEVDTQYF.

This rearrangement joins TRBV19 to TRBJ2-7; 7 positions agree with TRBD1. The CDR3 sequence is 13 residues long. The germline CDR1 and CDR2 sequences are LNHDA and SQIVND (reference sequence). The ends lost 4 bases at V and 4 bases at J; junction bases unmatched: 4. The CDR3 nucleotides read TGTGCCAGTAGTACGGGACAGCCATACGAGCAGTACTTC. Encoded protein: CASSTGQPYEQYF.

The chain carries TRBV4-3 and TRBJ2-7; a possible D gene is TRBD2 (5 bases). Per germline, CDR1 LGHNA and CDR2 YSLEER. The CDR3 contains 15 residues. V was cut by 3 bases and J by 0 bases, with 12 bases left in between. CDR3: CASSHSSGSSYEQYF. As DNA, the CDR3 is TGCGCCAGCAGCCACTCCTCGGGGTCCTCCTACGAGCAGTACTTC.

V gene TRBV28 combines with J gene TRBJ2-7; D gene ambiguous. The CDR3 consists of 11 residues. Trimming stripped 1 base from V and 6 bases from J, with 4 bases between. Germline V gives CDR1 MDHEN, CDR2 SYDVKM. CDR3 residues: CASSLSGEQYF. For the CDR3, the DNA is TGTGCCAGCAGTTTATCCGGCGAGCAGTACTTC.

The genes are TRBV4-3 and TRBJ2-7; 10 nucleotides agree with TRBD1. Germline CDR1 is LGHNA and CDR2 is YSLEER. The CDR3 length is 14 residues. After removal of 5 bases from V and 4 bases from J, the junction contained 5 bases not matched to a gene. CDR3 sequence (DNA): TGCGCCAGCAGCTCCCGGGACAGGGGATACGAGCAGTACTTC. It is translated as CASSSRDRGYEQYF.

The rearrangement uses TRBV7-2 and TRBJ1-2; no reliable D call. In germline, CDR1 is SGHTA, CDR2 FQGNSA. The CDR3 covers 14 residues. Trimming removed 1 base from V and 4 bases from J, with 10 bases in between. CDR3 DNA sequence: TGTGCCAGCAGCTTAGAGAGGGTGGGCTATGGCTACACCTTC. Residues: CASSLERVGYGYTF.

The chain employs TRBV25-1 and TRBJ2-2; TRBD1 agrees at 8 bases. The CDR3 consists of 15 residues. V was clipped by 3 bases and J by 5 bases; unmatched bases: 5. The germline V gene encodes CDR1 MGHDK and CDR2 SYGVNS. CDR3 sequence (DNA): TGTGCCAGCAGTGACCAGGGGGCTTTAACCGGGGAGCTGTTTTTT. It yields the protein CASSDQGALTGELFF.

Here the CDR3 reads CASSRLAGVGETQYF. The CDR3 nucleotides read TGTGCCAGCAGCCGACTAGCGGGGGTGGGGGAGACCCAGTACTTC. The V call is TRBV5-4, the J call TRBJ2-5; the match to TRBD2 covers 12 bases. Looked up from germline, CDR1 is SGHNT and CDR2 is YYREEE (reference sequence). J lost 5 bases, V lost 4 bases, and 6 bases had no gene match. The CDR3 consists of 15 residues.

The V gene is TRBV13, the J gene TRBJ2-5; a possible D gene is TRBD2 (5 bases). The ends were cut back, 2 bases at V and 2 bases at J, with 9 bases in the middle. Germline assignment: CDR1 PRHDT and CDR2 FYEKMQ (reference sequence). This CDR3 region has 14 residues. CDR3 in amino acids: CASSLKGEQETQYF. CDR3 sequence (DNA): TGTGCCAGCAGCTTAAAGGGAGAACAAGAGACCCAGTACTTC.

The chain links TRBV11-2 to TRBJ1-4; D not resolved. The germline CDR1 and CDR2 sequences are SGHAT and FQNNGV. The CDR3 spans 17 residues. V lost 2 bases to trimming and J lost 7 bases, with 20 bases between them. The CDR3 spells CASSLLAGGPLGEKLFF. The CDR3 coding sequence is TGTGCCAGCAGCTTACTTGCAGGAGGCCCATTAGGTGAAAAACTGTTTTTT.

For this clone: The germline gene is not matched at one end of the junction; a read error may be the cause. The rearrangement links TRBV7-9 to TRBJ2-2, with D perhaps TRBD1 (5 bases). The CDR3 is 17 residues long. Germline assignment: CDR1 SEHNR and CDR2 FQNEAQ (reference sequence). The CDR3 region has the DNA TGTTCCAGCAGCTTAGATAAATGGGGCCAGAACACCGGGGAGCTGTTTTTT. It yields the protein CSSSLDKWGQNTGELFF.